Listed below are T cell receptor beta chains from one sample, sequenced in a study of identifying expanded T cells in peripheral blood. The data were produced by immunoSEQ multiplex PCR, yet TCRdb's version contains in-frame clones alone and is incomplete. Of approximately 130,000 clones in the sample, roughly 82% are singletons; the top ten hold 3% to 3.5%. Sequencing was carried out using blood. These receptors came from a person aged 18-70 years in good health. Both conserved end residues are part of each CDR3.

V gene	J gene	CDR3 protein
TRBV5-4	TRBJ2-1	CASSSAGLSSYNEQFF
TRBV5-1	TRBJ1-2	CASSPNIQDGYTF
TRBV6-6	TRBJ2-7	CASSYTPGQGTEQYF
TRBV5-1	TRBJ2-1	CASSPAPSEGDEQFF
TRBV6-6	TRBJ1-6	CATWRGSSPLHF
TRBV29-1	TRBJ2-7	CSVVLPGEGYEQYF
TRBV7-9	TRBJ2-6	CASSFRDRAPGANVLTF
TRBV7-9	TRBJ1-1	CASSPSTARGRAFF
TRBV7-8	TRBJ1-3	CASSLGDSNGNTIYF
TRBV9	TRBJ2-1	CASSVDQGNNEQFF
TRBV7-2	TRBJ2-1	CASSLQLGLMSNEQFF
TRBV6-5	TRBJ2-5	CASSFWRSGGQETQYF
TRBV5-1	TRBJ1-6	CASSLAGLDYNSPLHF
TRBV18	TRBJ1-1	CASSTVLGGYGRTEAFF
TRBV7-2	TRBJ1-1	CASSSGQTNTEAFF
TRBV23-1	TRBJ2-2	CASSQSMGAAGELFF
TRBV10-3	TRBJ1-1	CAISASNTEAFF
TRBV10-3	TRBJ1-2	CAISWTGGGYTF
TRBV18	TRBJ2-7	CASSPRGQGRAYEQYF
TRBV4-1	TRBJ1-4	CASSPELPTSGKEKLFF
TRBV4-3	TRBJ2-2	CASSPGTSGGAGELFF
TRBV5-8	TRBJ2-3	CASSLAGITDTQYF
TRBV2	TRBJ2-5	CASSGTPHETQYF
TRBV10-2	TRBJ1-2	CASSEGASAGYTF
TRBV2	TRBJ1-1	CASSERGRGTEAFF
TRBV6-6	TRBJ2-7	CATSWGAQRGYEQYF
TRBV11-2	TRBJ1-1	CASSFVKRLQNTEAFF
TRBV9	TRBJ1-2	CASSVGTGIGGYTF
TRBV18	TRBJ1-5	CASSFGHRDNQPQHF
TRBV6-5	TRBJ1-2	CASSYSRDGYGYTF
TRBV2	TRBJ1-5	CASSDAVRNQPQHF
TRBV30	TRBJ1-1	CAWTPYSTGETEAFF